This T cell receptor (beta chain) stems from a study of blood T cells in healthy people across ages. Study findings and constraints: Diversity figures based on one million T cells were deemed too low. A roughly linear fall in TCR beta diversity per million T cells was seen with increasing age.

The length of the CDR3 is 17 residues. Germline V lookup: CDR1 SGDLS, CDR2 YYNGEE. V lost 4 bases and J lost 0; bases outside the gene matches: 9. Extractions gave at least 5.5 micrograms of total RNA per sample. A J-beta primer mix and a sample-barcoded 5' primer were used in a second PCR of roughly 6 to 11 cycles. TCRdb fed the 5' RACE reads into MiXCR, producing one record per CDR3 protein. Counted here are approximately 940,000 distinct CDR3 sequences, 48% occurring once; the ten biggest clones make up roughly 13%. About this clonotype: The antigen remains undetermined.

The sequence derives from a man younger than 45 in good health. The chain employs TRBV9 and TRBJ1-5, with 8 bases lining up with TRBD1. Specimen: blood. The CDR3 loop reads CASSKTGEPYSNQPQHF. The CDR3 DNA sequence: TGTGCCAGCAGCAAGACAGGGGAGCCCTATAGCAATCAGCCCCAGCATTTT. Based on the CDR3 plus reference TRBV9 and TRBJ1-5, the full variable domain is DSGVTQTPKHLITATGQRVTLRCSPRSGDLSVYWYQQSLDQGLQFLIQYYNGEERAKGNILERFSAQQFPDLHSELNLSSLELGDSALYFCASSKTGEPYSNQPQHFGDGTRLSIL.